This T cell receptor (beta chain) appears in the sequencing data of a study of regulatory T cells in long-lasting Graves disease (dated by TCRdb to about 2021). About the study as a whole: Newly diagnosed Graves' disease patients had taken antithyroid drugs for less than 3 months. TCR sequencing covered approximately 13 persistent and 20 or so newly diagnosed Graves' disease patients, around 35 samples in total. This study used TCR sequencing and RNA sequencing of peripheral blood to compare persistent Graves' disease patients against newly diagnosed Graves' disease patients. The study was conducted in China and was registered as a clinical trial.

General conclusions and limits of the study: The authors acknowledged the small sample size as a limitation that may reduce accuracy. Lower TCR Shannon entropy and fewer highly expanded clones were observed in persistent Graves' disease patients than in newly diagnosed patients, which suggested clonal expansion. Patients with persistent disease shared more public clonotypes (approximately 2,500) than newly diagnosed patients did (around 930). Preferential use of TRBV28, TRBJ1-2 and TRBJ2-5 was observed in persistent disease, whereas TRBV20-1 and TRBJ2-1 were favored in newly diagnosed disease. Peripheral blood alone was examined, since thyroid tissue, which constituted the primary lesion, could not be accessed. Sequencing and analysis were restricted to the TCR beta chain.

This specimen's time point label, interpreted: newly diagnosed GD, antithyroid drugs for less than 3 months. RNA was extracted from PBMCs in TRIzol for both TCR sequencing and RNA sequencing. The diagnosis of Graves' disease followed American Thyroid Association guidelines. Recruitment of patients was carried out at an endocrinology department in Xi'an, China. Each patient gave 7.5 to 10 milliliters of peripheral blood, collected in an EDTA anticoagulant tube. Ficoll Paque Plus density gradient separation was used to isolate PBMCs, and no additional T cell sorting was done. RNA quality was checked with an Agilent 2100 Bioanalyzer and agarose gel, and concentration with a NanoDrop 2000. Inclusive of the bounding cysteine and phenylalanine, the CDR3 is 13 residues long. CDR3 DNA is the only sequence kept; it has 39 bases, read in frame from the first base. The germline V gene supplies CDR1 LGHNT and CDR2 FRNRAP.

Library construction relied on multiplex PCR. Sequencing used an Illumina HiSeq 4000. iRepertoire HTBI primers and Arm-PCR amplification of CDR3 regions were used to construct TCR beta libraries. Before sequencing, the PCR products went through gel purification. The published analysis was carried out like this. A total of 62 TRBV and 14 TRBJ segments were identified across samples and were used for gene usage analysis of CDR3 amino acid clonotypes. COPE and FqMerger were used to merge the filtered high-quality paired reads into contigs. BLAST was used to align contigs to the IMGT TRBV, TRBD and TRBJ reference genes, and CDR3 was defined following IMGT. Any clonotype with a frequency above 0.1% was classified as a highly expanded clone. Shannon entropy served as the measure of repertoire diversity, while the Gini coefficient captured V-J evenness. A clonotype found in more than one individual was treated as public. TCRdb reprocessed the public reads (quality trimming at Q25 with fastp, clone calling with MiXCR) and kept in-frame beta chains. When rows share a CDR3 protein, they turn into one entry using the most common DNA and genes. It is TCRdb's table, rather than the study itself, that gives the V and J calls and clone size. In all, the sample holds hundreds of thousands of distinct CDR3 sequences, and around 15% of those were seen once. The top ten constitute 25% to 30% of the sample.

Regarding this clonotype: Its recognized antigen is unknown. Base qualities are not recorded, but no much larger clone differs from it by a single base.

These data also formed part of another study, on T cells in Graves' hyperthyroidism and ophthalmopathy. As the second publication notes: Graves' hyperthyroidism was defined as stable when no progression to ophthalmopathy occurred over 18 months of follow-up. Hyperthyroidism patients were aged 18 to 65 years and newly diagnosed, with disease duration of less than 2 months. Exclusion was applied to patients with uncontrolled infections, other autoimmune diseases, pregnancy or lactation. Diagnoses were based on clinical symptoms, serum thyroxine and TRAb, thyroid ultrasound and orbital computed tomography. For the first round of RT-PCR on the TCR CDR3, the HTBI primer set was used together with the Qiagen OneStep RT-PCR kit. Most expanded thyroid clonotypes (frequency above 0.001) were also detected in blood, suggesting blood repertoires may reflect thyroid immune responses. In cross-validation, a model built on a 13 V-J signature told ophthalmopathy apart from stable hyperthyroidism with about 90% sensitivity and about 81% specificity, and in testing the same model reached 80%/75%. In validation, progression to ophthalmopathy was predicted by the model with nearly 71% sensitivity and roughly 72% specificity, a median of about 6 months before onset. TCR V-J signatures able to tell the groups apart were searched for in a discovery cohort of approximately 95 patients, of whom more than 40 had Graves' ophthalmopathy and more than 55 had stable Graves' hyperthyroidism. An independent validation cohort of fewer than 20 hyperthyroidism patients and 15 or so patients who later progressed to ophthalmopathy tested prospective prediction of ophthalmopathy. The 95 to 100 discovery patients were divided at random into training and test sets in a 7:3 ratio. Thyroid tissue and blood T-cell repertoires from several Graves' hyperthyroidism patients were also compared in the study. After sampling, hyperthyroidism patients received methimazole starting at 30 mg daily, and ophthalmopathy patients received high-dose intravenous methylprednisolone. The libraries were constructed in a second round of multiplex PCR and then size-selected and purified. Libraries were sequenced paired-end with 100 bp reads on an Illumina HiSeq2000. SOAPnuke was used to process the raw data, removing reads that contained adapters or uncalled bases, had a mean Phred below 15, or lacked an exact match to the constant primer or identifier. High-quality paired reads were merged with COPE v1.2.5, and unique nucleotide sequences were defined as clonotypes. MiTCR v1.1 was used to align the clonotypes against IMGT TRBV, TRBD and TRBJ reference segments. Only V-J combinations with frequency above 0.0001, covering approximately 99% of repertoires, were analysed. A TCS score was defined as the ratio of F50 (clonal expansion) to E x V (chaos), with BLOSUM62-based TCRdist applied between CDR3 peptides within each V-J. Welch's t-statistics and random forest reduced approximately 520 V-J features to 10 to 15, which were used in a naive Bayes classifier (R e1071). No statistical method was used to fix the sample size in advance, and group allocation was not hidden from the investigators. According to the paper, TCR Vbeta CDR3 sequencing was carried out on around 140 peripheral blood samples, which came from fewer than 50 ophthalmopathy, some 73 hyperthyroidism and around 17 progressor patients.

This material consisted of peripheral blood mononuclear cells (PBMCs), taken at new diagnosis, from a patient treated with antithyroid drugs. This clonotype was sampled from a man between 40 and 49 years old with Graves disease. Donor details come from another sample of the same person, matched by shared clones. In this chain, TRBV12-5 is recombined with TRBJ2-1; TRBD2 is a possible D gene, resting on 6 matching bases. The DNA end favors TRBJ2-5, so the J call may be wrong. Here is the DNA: TGTGCTAGTGGTTTAACCGGAGGGGAGACCCAGTACTTC. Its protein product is CASGLTGGETQYF.